Presented here are 15 T cell receptor beta chains from one specimen sequenced in a study of T cell repertoires in cytomegalovirus infection (dated by TCRdb to between 2018 and 2021). The instrument given in TCRdb is Illumina HiSeq 1500. The raw public reads went through TCRdb reprocessing: fastp at Q25, MiXCR clone calling, in-frame beta chains kept. Each CDR3 protein appears once, grouped with its most common genes and DNA. The sample profile shows 90,000 to 120,000 distinct CDR3 sequences; 20% to 25% of them were found once. About two fifths of the sample is in the top ten clones. The sequencing input was CD8+ T cells from PBMCs. These receptors were obtained from a human donor in good health (CMV status not recorded). Some clones in this sample may be carry-over from other donors' samples.

The chain combines TRBV5-1 with TRBJ1-2; D call uncertain. Germline V lookup: CDR1 SGHRS, CDR2 YFSETQ. CDR3 length: 14 residues. Between the trimmed V and J ends, which lost 4 bases and 5 bases, there was a span of 15 bases. The CDR3 DNA sequence: TGCGCCAGCAGCCAGGTCCCGGATTCATATGGCTACACCTTC. Its translation: CASSQVPDSYGYTF.

There are a few counts of this clonotype. The chain couples TRBV27 to TRBJ2-7, with D possibly TRBD2 on 6 matching bases. V lost 0 bases and J lost 7, with 10 bases in between. The CDR3 sequence is 13 residues long. CDR1 and CDR2 from the germline V gene are MNHEY and SMNVEV (reference sequence). The chain's CDR3 is CASSLSASGEQYF. CDR3 DNA: TGTGCCAGCAGTTTATCCGCCAGCGGGGAGCAGTACTTC.

Many counts were recorded for this clonotype. The chain carries TRBV28 and TRBJ2-1, with 8 bases identical to TRBD1. V was pared by 5 bases and J by 0 bases, with 6 bases of the junction left unmatched. The CDR3 sequence is 16 residues long. CDR1 MDHEN and CDR2 SYDVKM come from the germline V gene. The CDR3 nucleotides are TGTGCCAGCAGTCAAACAGGGGGGAGCTCCTACAATGAGCAGTTCTTC. Translating gives CASSQTGGSSYNEQFF.

The CDR3: CSARGTWEYNQPQHF. CDR3 coding DNA: TGCAGTGCTAGGGGGACGTGGGAGTACAATCAGCCCCAGCATTTT. The chain has TRBV20-1 and TRBJ1-5; weak D call: TRBD1 (5 bases). Germline assignment: CDR1 DFQATT and CDR2 SNEGSKA (reference sequence). The V end was cut by 3 bases, the J end by 3 bases, with 15 bases between. CDR3 length: 15 amino acids.

The rearrangement links TRBV7-4 to TRBJ1-2, with 10 bases identical to TRBD1. The CDR3 sequence is 15 residues long. CDR1 and CDR2 from the germline V gene are SGHVT and SQSDAQ. The V gene end was trimmed by 5 bases and the J gene end by 7 bases; junction bases not matched to a gene: 10. The CDR3 region is CASSATGGFDGGYTF. CDR3 sequence (DNA): TGTGCCAGCAGCGCGACAGGGGGCTTCGATGGTGGCTACACCTTC.

There are many counts of this clonotype. This chain uses TRBV7-2 with TRBJ2-1; 11 positions agree with TRBD2. CDR3 length: 14 residues. Trimming cost V 5 bases and J 10 bases; bases outside gene matches: 7. Germline-derived CDR1 and CDR2 are SGHTA and FQGNSA. In DNA form, the CDR3 reads TGTGCCAGCAGCGGGTTAGCGGGAGGGCCGGAGCAGTTCTTC. This translates into CASSGLAGGPEQFF.

This sequence joins TRBV7-8 and TRBJ1-4; tentative D call: TRBD1 (5 bases). V lost 5 bases to trimming and J lost 5 bases, with 9 bases between them. Germline V CDR1 and CDR2: SGHVS, FQNEAQ. The CDR3 length is 13 residues. The DNA for the CDR3 is TGTGCCAGCAGCCCGGACACCAATGAAAAACTGTTTTTT. Translating gives CASSPDTNEKLFF.

This clonotype was detected many times. The chain uses TRBV7-8 and TRBJ2-7, with TRBD1 identical over 10 bases. V shed 2 bases, J shed 0 bases, and the junction held 7 bases outside the gene matches. The CDR3 contains 17 residues. CDR1 SGHVS and CDR2 FQNEAQ come from the germline V gene. The CDR3 bases are TGTGCCAGCAGCTTAACGGACAGGGGGTGGAACTCCTACGAGCAGTACTTC. This gives the protein CASSLTDRGWNSYEQYF.

Judged by abundance, this clonotype is hyperexpanded. The chain employs TRBV14 and TRBJ2-3; 9 bases fit TRBD2. CDR1 is SGHDN and CDR2 is FVKESK in the germline V gene. V dropped 1 base and J dropped 4; count of bases not matched to a gene: 6. This CDR3 has 16 residues. The CDR3 region is CASSQVDSGGADTQYF. CDR3 bases: TGTGCCAGCAGCCAAGTTGATAGCGGGGGCGCAGATACGCAGTATTTT. The variable domain in full, completed from reference TRBV14 and TRBJ2-3, reads EAGVTQFPSHSVIEKGQTVTLRCDPISGHDNLYWYRRVMGKEIKFLLHFVKESKQDESGMPNNRFLAERTGGTYSTLKVQPAELEDSGVYFCASSQVDSGGADTQYFGPGTRLTVL.

This sequence joins TRBV14 and TRBJ2-2; 8 bases agree with TRBD2. The germline V gene encodes CDR1 SGHDN and CDR2 FVKESK. After removal of 0 bases from V and 6 bases from J, the junction contained 3 bases not matched to a gene. The CDR3 length is 15 residues. CDR3 in DNA: TGTGCCAGCAGCCAAGAGTTAGCGGGACCCGGGGAGCTGTTTTTT. Encoded protein: CASSQELAGPGELFF.

With respect to this clonotype: This may be a read error, as it is one base from a much larger clone. J is TRBJ2-7 and V is TRBV11-2; 8 bases map to TRBD1. The CDR3 has 14 residues. Germline-derived CDR1 and CDR2 are SGHAT and FQNNGV. The V segment lost 4 bases and the J segment 9 bases; nucleotides outside the gene matches: 11. The CDR3 region has the DNA TGTGCCAGCAGCTCCGCCGGGACAGGTGGGGGGCAGTACTTC. Translating gives CASSSAGTGGGQYF.

This clonotype came up a few times. This chain connects TRBV19 to TRBJ2-2; no clear D. CDR3 length equals 13 residues. Trimming stripped 6 bases from V and 6 bases from J, with 11 bases between. CDR1 and CDR2 from the germline V gene are LNHDA and SQIVND (reference sequence). CDR3: CASSPSGPGELFF. Here the CDR3 DNA reads TGTGCCAGTAGCCCTTCCGGGCCCGGGGAGCTGTTTTTT.

This clonotype was seen more than once but under ten times. V gene TRBV12-3 or TRBV12-4 combines with J gene TRBJ2-5; no firm D call. There are 13 residues in the CDR3. The V and J ends lost 7 bases and 1 base respectively, with 10 bases between them. This CDR3 reads CASTRVVQETQYF. Written as DNA, the CDR3 is TGTGCCAGCACCCGGGTAGTCCAAGAGACCCAGTACTTC.

This clonotype was seen repeatedly, ten times or more. This chain joins TRBV7-2 and TRBJ2-7; the match to TRBD2 covers 7 bases. Trimming at V came to 5 bases and at J to 2 bases, leaving 6 bases not matched to a gene. Germline V gene data show CDR1 as SGHTA and CDR2 as FQGNSA. The CDR3 has 14 amino acids. The CDR3 region has the DNA TGTGCCAGCAGCCGGGGACTAATCACCTACGAGCAGTACTTC. This gives the protein CASSRGLITYEQYF.

The chain has TRBV5-6 and TRBJ2-5, with a tentative D call TRBD2 (6 bases). The V end lost 4 bases, the J end lost 2 bases, and 15 bases lay between the germline ends. This CDR3 has 15 amino acids. Germline V gene sequence: CDR1 SGHDT, CDR2 YYEEEE. CDR3: CASSDGGTVQETQYF. CDR3 sequence (DNA): TGTGCCAGCAGCGACGGAGGGACGGTTCAAGAGACCCAGTACTTC.